This is a list of T cell receptor beta chains from one sample in a study of cytomegalovirus exposure and HLA in healthy donors. Assay used: immunoSEQ multiplex PCR; TCRdb lists only in-frame clones, some missing. The profile shows fewer than 120,000 clones, about four fifths of them singletons. The sequencing input was PBMCs. Every receptor here comes from a woman aged 60-75 years in good health and CMV-seropositive. CDR3s include the opening cysteine and the closing phenylalanine or tryptophan. A D gene is named only where the DNA matches it firmly. Not every row has a clone size; where given, it reads once, few, many or a size class.

.,TRBJ1-5,.,TRBV4-1,TGCGCCAGCAGCCCGGACAATACACTTAGCAATCAGCCCCAGCATTTT,CASSPDNTLSNQPQHF
.,TRBJ1-1,.,TRBV6-1,TGTGCCAGCAGTATAGGAGCGAACACTGAAGCTTTCTTT,CASSIGANTEAFF
.,TRBJ1-1,.,TRBV7-9,TGTTCCAGCAGCCTAAGACAAACGGCTTTCTTT,CSSSLRQTAFF
.,TRBJ1-1,.,TRBV19,TGTGCCAGTAGTATAGGAGACAGGAACACTGAAGCTTTCTTT,CASSIGDRNTEAFF
TRBD1,TRBJ1-2,.,TRBV9,TGTGCCAGCCAGAAGGCTCCGACAGGGGGGGGCTACACCTTC,CASQKAPTGGGYTF
TRBD1,TRBJ1-3,.,TRBV2,TGTGCCAGCCAGAAACAGACAGGGGACGGAAACACCATATATTTT,CASQKQTGDGNTIYF
TRBD1,TRBJ1-3,.,TRBV18,TGTGCCAGCGGACAAAACAGGGGAGCCTCTGGAAACACCATATATTTT,CASGQNRGASGNTIYF
.,TRBJ1-2,.,TRBV28,TGTGCCAGCAGTTTTCTTTGGAGGATGCATGGCTACACCTTC,CASSFLWRMHGYTF
.,TRBJ2-2,.,TRBV5-1,TGCGCCAGCAGCTTGACGACAGCTACGAACACCGGGGAGCTGTTTTTT,CASSLTTATNTGELFF
TRBD1,TRBJ2-5,.,TRBV2,TGTGCCAGCAGTGGACAGGGCCGGGAGACCCAGTACTTC,CASSGQGRETQYF
TRBD1,TRBJ2-5,.,TRBV9,TGTGCCAGCAACCTGGCAGGGGGCGGGGAGACCCAGTACTTC,CASNLAGGGETQYF
.,TRBJ2-6,.,TRBV5-1,TGCGCCAGCAGCAGATCCCAATGGGAGTCTGGGGCCAACGTCCTGACTTTC,CASSRSQWESGANVLTF
TRBD1,TRBJ1-5,.,TRBV12-5,TGTGCTAGTGGTTTGGGTACCGGGACAGGCGGTGGCAATCAGCCCCAGCATTTT,CASGLGTGTGGGNQPQHF
.,TRBJ1-2,.,TRBV28,TGTGCCAGCAGTAAGTGGCAGGGGAGCGTTGGCTACACCTTC,CASSKWQGSVGYTF
.,TRBJ2-7,once,TRBV5-1,TGCGCCAGCAGCCTGCTAGAAAGAGGGAGCGAGCAGTACTTC,CASSLLERGSEQYF
.,TRBJ1-5,.,TRBV28,TGTGCCAGCAGTACCAGTGGTCAGCCCCAGCATTTT,CASSTSGQPQHF
TRBD1,TRBJ1-1,.,TRBV6-6,TGTGCCAGCAGCGACAGGGGGCCGGACACTGAAGCTTTCTTT,CASSDRGPDTEAFF
.,TRBJ2-1,.,TRBV18,TGTGCCAGCTCACCACGAACCCAGGTTCCCAATGAGCAGTTCTTC,CASSPRTQVPNEQFF
TRBD1,TRBJ1-1,few,TRBV6-5,TGTGCCAGCACCCGGGACAGGAATACTGAAGCTTTCTTT,CASTRDRNTEAFF
.,TRBJ2-2,.,TRBV7-9,TGTGCCAGCAGCTTAGGGGCTTTCGGGGAGCTGTTTTTT,CASSLGAFGELFF
TRBD1,TRBJ1-2,.,TRBV29-1,TGCAGCGTTGCCGGGACAGGCTATGGCTACACCTTC,CSVAGTGYGYTF
.,TRBJ2-5,once,TRBV29-1,TGCAGCGTTGACGAGGGTCGAGAGACCCAGTACTTC,CSVDEGRETQYF
TRBD1,TRBJ2-2,.,TRBV5-5,TGTGCCAGCAGCCACAGGACAGGGTCCGGGGAGCTGTTTTTT,CASSHRTGSGELFF
TRBD2,TRBJ2-1,.,TRBV5-8,TGTGCCAGCAGCTTAGGGGGACTAGCGGGTTTGACCTACAATGAGCAGTTCTTC,CASSLGGLAGLTYNEQFF
TRBD1,TRBJ1-1,.,TRBV2,TGTGCCAGCAGCGTTCGCCTCGGGACAGGGAAGTTGTTGGACACTGAAGCTTTCTTT,CASSVRLGTGKLLDTEAFF
.,TRBJ2-1,few,TRBV6-4,TGTGCCAGCAGACTAAGCCCGTTTGGCTACAATGAGCAGTTCTTC,CASRLSPFGYNEQFF
.,TRBJ2-1,.,TRBV11-2,TGTGCCAGCAGCTTAGGGGGGCACAATGAGCAGTTCTTC,CASSLGGHNEQFF
.,TRBJ1-6,.,TRBV5-1,TGCGCCAGCAGCTTTGGGGGGGACCCTTATAATTCACCCCTCCACTTT,CASSFGGDPYNSPLHF
TRBD1,TRBJ1-5,few,TRBV6-6,TGTGCCAGCAGTTCGGACAGGGGGAACCAAGCGCCCCAGCATTTT,CASSSDRGNQAPQHF
.,TRBJ2-3,.,TRBV7-9,TGTTCCAGCAGCCAACAAAGCACAGATACGCAGTATTTT,CSSSQQSTDTQYF
TRBD1,TRBJ1-1,.,TRBV18,TGTGCCAGCTCACCCTGGACAGGGGGCTACACTGAAGCTTTCTTT,CASSPWTGGYTEAFF
.,TRBJ2-3,.,TRBV11-2,TGTGCCAGCAGCCCGCGGGGCGGGACGGCAGATACGCAGTATTTT,CASSPRGGTADTQYF
TRBD1,TRBJ2-5,.,TRBV7-7,TGTGCTAGCAGCTCTACCCGGGACAGCCAAGAGACCCAGTACTTC,CASSSTRDSQETQYF
.,TRBJ2-3,once,TRBV12-5,TGTGCTAGTGGTTTCTCGGGAGCGGATACGCAGTATTTT,CASGFSGADTQYF
.,TRBJ2-7,.,TRBV10-1,TGCGCCAGCAGCCTGTCCGGGTCCTACGAGCAGTACTTC,CASSLSGSYEQYF
.,TRBJ1-1,many,TRBV10-3,TGTGCCATCAAACTACAGGGGAACACTGAAGCTTTCTTT,CAIKLQGNTEAFF
TRBD1,TRBJ1-1,once,TRBV2,TGTGCCAGCCGGCAAGAGACAGGGCCCAGTGAAGCTTTCTTT,CASRQETGPSEAFF
TRBD1,TRBJ2-1,.,TRBV19,TGTGCCAGTAGTATAGACGGGACAGTCCGCATCGGGTGGAATGAGCAGTTCTTC,CASSIDGTVRIGWNEQFF
TRBD1,TRBJ2-6,.,TRBV5-1,TGCGCCAGCAGCCAAGGGGGCAGCCTCTCTGGGGCCAACGTCCTGACTTTC,CASSQGGSLSGANVLTF
TRBD2,TRBJ2-5,.,TRBV28,TGTGCCAGCAGCATTACTCGACTAGCTGGAATGGAGACCCAGTACTTC,CASSITRLAGMETQYF
.,TRBJ1-2,.,TRBV28,TGTGCCAGCAGCCAGGGGTTATCTGCTCTTAACTATGGCTACACCTTC,CASSQGLSALNYGYTF
.,TRBJ2-7,.,TRBV7-9,TGTTCCAGCAGCCCCTATGGGGCCGGTCTGGGCGAGCAGTACTTC,CSSSPYGAGLGEQYF
TRBD1,TRBJ2-7,.,TRBV30,TGTGCCTGGAGTGGACAGGGCTACGAGCAGTACTTC,CAWSGQGYEQYF
.,TRBJ2-7,once,TRBV28,TGTGCCAGCAAGCAAAACAGGGAGCTCGAGCAGTACTTC,CASKQNRELEQYF
TRBD1,TRBJ2-1,many,TRBV29-1,TGCAGCGCCAGACAGGGAGAGAATGAGCAGTTCTTC,CSARQGENEQFF
.,TRBJ2-2,.,TRBV5-1,TGCGCCAGCAGCTTGGCCGTCGGGTCCACCGGGGAGCTGTTTTTT,CASSLAVGSTGELFF
TRBD1,TRBJ1-6,once,TRBV6-1,TGTGCCAGCCGAGGATGGGACAGAGTAGTGCCCCTCCACTTT,CASRGWDRVVPLHF
.,TRBJ1-2,.,TRBV7-6,TGTGCCAGCAGCCCCGCCCGAGTTAACTATGGCTACACCTTC,CASSPARVNYGYTF
.,TRBJ2-1,.,TRBV18,TGTGCCAGCTCACCTTCGAACGGGGATGAGCAGTTCTTC,CASSPSNGDEQFF
.,TRBJ2-1,.,TRBV7-7,TGTGCTAGCAGCTTGGCGGATTACAATGAGCAGTTCTTC,CASSLADYNEQFF
.,TRBJ1-4,.,TRBV5-1,TGCGCCAGCAGCGACGGACACAGGGTAAATGAAAAACTGTTTTTT,CASSDGHRVNEKLFF
.,TRBJ2-1,.,TRBV11-2,TGTGCCAGCAGCTTACGAGCGGGCTTCTACAATGAGCAGTTCTTC,CASSLRAGFYNEQFF
TRBD1,TRBJ2-7,.,TRBV7-2,TGTGCCAGCAGCTTAATATCCGGGACAGGGTTCTACGAGCAGTACTTC,CASSLISGTGFYEQYF
TRBD1,TRBJ2-2,.,TRBV10-3,TGTGCCATCAGCATGACAGGGATGAGGACCGGGGAGCTGTTTTTT,CAISMTGMRTGELFF
.,TRBJ1-2,.,TRBV6-6,TGTGCCAGCAATCCGGCCGACAGGCCTAACTATGGCTACACCTTC,CASNPADRPNYGYTF